Presented here are 23 T cell receptor beta chains from one specimen sequenced in a study of shared clonotypes between healthy human individuals. In the naive CD8 group, cells lacked CD45RO and were positively selected for CCR7, so terminally differentiated effector memory CD45RA+ cells were left out. This table comes from immunoSEQ multiplex PCR, and its TCRdb copy is limited to in-frame clones, with some not included. This sample has millions of clones, with about 95% found just once. Input material: naive CD8+ T cells sorted from blood. The receptors stem from a man between 18 and 35 years old in good health.

The chain links TRBV9 to TRBJ2-1; TRBD2 might be the D (5 bases). V gave up 0 bases and J gave up 8 bases, with 15 bases separating them. The CDR3 runs 15 residues. Germline V gene sequence: CDR1 SGDLS, CDR2 YYNGEE. The CDR3 sequence is CASSVGGAAGDEQFF. The DNA of the CDR3 is TGTGCCAGCAGCGTAGGAGGAGCGGCCGGGGATGAGCAGTTCTTC.

The CDR3 reads CASSLKGRQDNYGYTF. In DNA form, the CDR3 reads TGTGCCAGCAGCTTAAAAGGTCGACAGGATAACTATGGCTACACCTTC. V usage is TRBV13 and J usage is TRBJ1-2, with D possibly being TRBD1 (6 bases). V was clipped by 2 bases and J by 1 base, with 14 bases between them. This CDR3 has 16 amino acids. CDR1 and CDR2 (germline): PRHDT, FYEKMQ (reference sequence).

The chain joins TRBV5-6 to TRBJ2-1; 8 nucleotides match TRBD2. The CDR3 totals 17 residues. The germline V gene has CDR1 SGHDT and CDR2 YYEEEE. With 0 bases clipped from V and 4 bases from J, the junction kept 9 bases outside the gene matches. The CDR3 region is CASSLASASGPYNEQFF. CDR3 DNA: TGTGCCAGCAGCTTGGCCTCGGCTAGCGGGCCTTACAATGAGCAGTTCTTC.

Only a few counts were recorded for this clone. V gene TRBV19 combines with J gene TRBJ2-5; 7 bases align to TRBD1. Germline loops: CDR1 LNHDA, CDR2 SQIVND (reference sequence). J gave up 1 base and V 7 bases, and 3 bases lay outside the gene matches. CDR3 size: 13 residues. CDR3 sequence reads: CASMDRSQETQYF. The CDR3 nucleotides read TGTGCCAGTATGGACAGGAGCCAAGAGACCCAGTACTTC.

The CDR3 coding sequence is TGCGCCAGCAGCCAAGAATGGCGGGAGGGCACAGATACGCAGTATTTT. Translating it yields CASSQEWREGTDTQYF. The V and J genes are TRBV4-1 and TRBJ2-3; TRBD2 aligns across 8 bases. The V and J ends lost 0 bases and 1 base, in that order; junction bases with no gene match: 3. Per the germline V gene, CDR1 is MGHRA and CDR2 is YSYEKL. The CDR3 has 16 residues.

The gene calls are TRBV6-6 and TRBJ1-2; the D gene is possibly TRBD1 (6 bases). Germline CDR1 reads MNHNY; CDR2 reads SVGAGI (reference sequence). Trimming removed 6 bases at V and 4 bases at J, with 15 bases between. The CDR3 spans 14 residues. For the CDR3, the DNA is TGTGCCAGCAGCCGACAGGACCTCTTCTATGGCTACACCTTC. This translates into CASSRQDLFYGYTF.

This chain links TRBV19 with TRBJ1-6; weak D call: TRBD1 (6 bases). The germline gives CDR1 LNHDA, CDR2 SQIVND (reference sequence). CDR3 length equals 14 residues. V was trimmed by 3 bases and J by 9 bases, leaving 12 bases between them. CDR3: CASSIQGSGSPLHF. The CDR3 region has the DNA TGTGCCAGTAGTATTCAGGGGTCAGGTTCACCCCTCCACTTT.

This chain links TRBV5-6 with TRBJ2-1; 9 nucleotides line up with TRBD2. Germline-derived CDR1 and CDR2 are SGHDT and YYEEEE. V lost 3 bases, J lost 6 bases, and 4 bases stayed unmatched. The CDR3 runs 14 residues. CDR3: CASSSWTSVNEQFF. The CDR3 coding sequence is TGTGCCAGCAGCTCGTGGACTAGCGTCAATGAGCAGTTCTTC.

This chain connects TRBV9 to TRBJ1-2; maybe TRBD1 (6 bases). The CDR3 sequence is 13 residues long. Between the trimmed V and J ends, which lost 4 bases and 4 bases, there was a span of 11 bases. Germline CDR1 is SGDLS and CDR2 is YYNGEE. For the CDR3, the DNA is TGTGCCAGCAGCCTTCAGGGGAGCTATGGCTACACCTTC. Its translation: CASSLQGSYGYTF.

This chain links TRBV5-6 with TRBJ2-5; D is unclear. The CDR3 sequence is 14 residues long. With 4 bases removed from V and 2 bases from J, the gap between germline ends came to 12 bases. Germline values: CDR1 SGHDT, CDR2 YYEEEE. The CDR3, as DNA: TGTGCCAGCAGCCTTTCAGGAGATCAAGAGACCCAGTACTTC. This gives the protein CASSLSGDQETQYF.

The chain uses TRBV29-1 and TRBJ1-6, with D tentatively TRBD1 (6 bases). The CDR3 covers 18 residues. Trimming cost V 1 base and J 11 bases, with 27 bases left between them. Germline V gives CDR1 SQVTM, CDR2 ANQGSEA. The CDR3 nucleotides read TGCAGCGTTGAAGTTGACGGGGGGCGCAAGGTTAGAATACCACCCCTCCACTTT. This codes for CSVEVDGGRKVRIPPLHF.

This clone came up a few times. The V gene is TRBV4-1, the J gene TRBJ2-7; no clear D. CDR3 length: 16 residues. Trimming left V 2 bases short and J 4 bases short, with 18 bases between. CDR1 and CDR2 from the germline V gene are MGHRA and YSYEKL. CDR3 in amino acids: CASSQSTAFLSYEQYF. The CDR3 coding sequence is TGCGCCAGCAGCCAAAGCACAGCTTTTTTATCTTACGAGCAGTACTTC.

This sequence joins TRBV13 and TRBJ2-3; 11 bases fit TRBD2. The CDR3 runs to 16 residues. Germline trimming cut 6 bases from V and 5 bases from J; bases unmatched to any gene: 10. Germline CDR1 PRHDT, CDR2 FYEKMQ (reference sequence). The CDR3 bases are TGTGCCAGCAGTTCCTTAGCGGGGGGGCTGATAGATACGCAGTATTTT. It is translated as CASSSLAGGLIDTQYF.

This chain uses TRBV5-6 with TRBJ2-1; a possible D gene is TRBD1 (6 bases). V dropped 0 bases and J dropped 8 bases, with 15 bases sitting between them. This CDR3 has 15 amino acids. Germline V CDR1 and CDR2: SGHDT, YYEEEE. The CDR3 loop reads CASSLGQVGGDEQFF. The CDR3 DNA follows: TGTGCCAGCAGCTTGGGCCAGGTTGGGGGCGATGAGCAGTTCTTC.

A note on this clone: The limits of the CDR3 on the DNA are not certain, so only TCRdb's listed CDR3 is given. The chain joins TRBV21-1 to TRBJ1-2; the D call in the table, TRBD1, was not verified against the DNA. TRBV21-1 is assigned pseudogene status. The CDR3 contains 14 residues when both ends are counted. The CDR3: CASSKWGRGSGYTF.

The chain couples TRBV7-6 to TRBJ2-3; D is unresolved. This CDR3 has 13 amino acids. V lost 1 base, J lost 5 bases, and 7 bases lay in between. The V gene's germline CDR1 is SGHVS and CDR2 FNYEAQ. CDR3 residues: CASSLVVGDTQYF. The CDR3 region has the DNA TGTGCCAGCAGCTTAGTGGTTGGAGATACGCAGTATTTT.

The chain couples TRBV6-4 to TRBJ1-2; TRBD1 is a possible D gene (5 bases). V lost 6 bases and J 8 bases, leaving 19 bases between the germline ends. The germline V gene has CDR1 MRHNA and CDR2 SNTAGT. The CDR3 runs 14 residues. CDR3 residues: CASRAGDGWEGYTF. The CDR3 nucleotides are TGTGCCAGCAGGGCCGGGGACGGCTGGGAGGGCTACACCTTC.

The chain links TRBV29-1 to TRBJ2-5, with unresolved D. Germline-derived CDR1 and CDR2 are SQVTM and ANQGSEA. CDR3 size: 13 residues. The V end was cut by 8 bases, the J end by 2 bases, with 15 bases between. The CDR3 DNA is TGCAGCCCTCTCCTGCCCCCTCAAGAGACCCAGTACTTC. Protein sequence: CSPLLPPQETQYF.

Here the CDR3 reads CASDLGDYEQYF. The CDR3 nucleotides read TGTGCCAGCGACTTGGGGGATTACGAGCAGTACTTC. The chain couples TRBV2 to TRBJ2-7; either TRBD1 or TRBD2 may fit D (5 bases each). Germline assignment: CDR1 SNHLY and CDR2 FYNNEI. This CDR3 is built from 12 residues. The V end was cut by 8 bases, the J end by 4 bases, with 12 bases between.

The chain joins TRBV23-1 to TRBJ2-2, with TRBD2 matching over 12 bases. TRBV23-1 is an open reading frame, and its role is uncertain. Trimming cost V 6 bases and J 4 bases; bases outside gene matches: 6. The CDR3 is 16 amino acids. The CDR3 reads CASRTLAGGGTGELFF. CDR3 bases: TGCGCCAGCAGGACACTAGCGGGAGGCGGCACCGGGGAGCTGTTTTTT.

For this clone: Different DNA sequences within this sample yield the same CDR3. This chain links TRBV11-2 with TRBJ1-2; the match to TRBD1 covers 7 bases. The CDR3 has 13 residues. With V trimmed by 1 base and J by 7 bases, 3 bases remained unmatched. Germline V gene lookup returns CDR1 SGHAT and CDR2 FQNNGV. CDR3 loop: CASSLGQGGGYTF. Written as DNA, the CDR3 is TGTGCCAGCAGCTTAGGTCAGGGGGGTGGCTACACCTTC.

This rearrangement joins TRBV5-6 to TRBJ1-5, with 7 positions matching TRBD1. Germline V gene lookup returns CDR1 SGHDT and CDR2 YYEEEE. V shed 5 bases, J shed 6 bases, and the junction held 14 bases outside the gene matches. The CDR3 is 16 amino acids. The CDR3 loop is CASSRPTGVGSQPQHF. The CDR3 DNA reads as TGTGCCAGCAGTCGACCAACAGGGGTGGGTAGTCAGCCCCAGCATTTT.

V gene TRBV6-1 combines with J gene TRBJ1-4; 8 bases are shared with TRBD1. Per germline, CDR1 MNHNS and CDR2 SASEGT. This CDR3 is built from 15 residues. J gave up 5 bases and V 0 bases, and 2 bases lay outside the gene matches. The CDR3 coding sequence is TGTGCCAGCAGTGAAGCGCCAGGGGGCAATGAAAAACTGTTTTTT. It yields the protein CASSEAPGGNEKLFF.